The clone carrying this T cell receptor beta chain was picked up one time. This specimen belongs to a study of blood T cell repertoires in COVID-19. Across the study: Both acute and convalescent COVID-19 samples were obtained from the United States, Italy and Spain. Sample material is recorded as cDNA or gDNA derived from T cells, B-cell-depleted T cells, or PBMCs.

Trimming cost V 5 bases and J 0 bases, with 13 bases left between them. CDR1 and CDR2 from the germline V gene are SNHLY and FYNNEI. This CDR3 has 15 amino acids. Original processing methods: Cell counts per sample came from amplifying reference gene primers. Sequenced by immunoSEQ multiplex PCR; TCRdb stores in-frame clones only, minus some. V and J calls and clone size are given by that table; D and trimming were obtained from the DNA. The table includes some 140,000 clones, about 80% detected once. V is TRBV2 and J is TRBJ2-5, with a weak D call TRBD1 (5 bases). The receptor comes from a man aged 60-69 years with acute or convalescent COVID-19. Sequenced input: peripheral blood. This CDR3 reads CASSLRQTDQETQYF. DNA for the CDR3: TGTGCCAGCAGTTTGCGACAGACAGACCAAGAGACCCAGTACTTC.